This TCR beta chain came from a study of beta chain features in type 1 diabetes listed by TCRdb under 2018. Regarding the complete study: Patients and healthy donors did not differ in mean age, gender distribution, total cell number or subset yield. A total of 100 million to 140 million sorted cells were examined across all samples, and the number of cells per subset was strongly correlated with RNA yield. The study compared the TCRB repertoires of sorted circulating CD4+ T cell subsets in recently diagnosed type 1 diabetes patients with those in matched healthy donors. Whereas all 30 or so donors provided naive and central memory subsets, regulatory and stem cell-like memory subsets were isolated from just 8 patients and about 8 healthy donors. Summary of the overall study and its limitations: Shorter templates might be favored by PCR, yet because patient and control samples were amplified and corrected together, any such skew would affect both groups equally. In all four CD4+ subsets, TCRB CDR3 length was moderately but significantly shorter in type 1 diabetes patients. Fewer insertions and more nucleotide deletions at VDJ recombination sites were observed in patients with type 1 diabetes, implying thymic rearrangement abnormalities. HLA sub-analyses involved small numbers of individuals, so any influence of HLA type on TCRB rearrangement remained unresolved. The naive, central memory and regulatory TCRB repertoires appeared to resemble one another more closely among patients than among healthy donors. Sequencing cDNA rather than genomic DNA could over-represent highly expressing activated cells, although activation and CD3 levels did not differ between groups.

Including the terminal cysteine and phenylalanine, the CDR3 comprises 15 residues. Just CDR3 DNA is preserved here, 45 bases in frame from base 1. CDR1 SGHAT and CDR2 FQNNGV are derived from the germline V gene. V was cut back by 1 base and J by 1 base, leaving a gap of 5 bases between them. All of the isolated RNA was reverse transcribed with the High Capacity cDNA Reverse Transcription Kit, so expressed TCRB transcripts were sequenced. Deep immunoSEQ sequencing was performed on naive, central memory and regulatory T cell samples, with an average of approximately 3.9 million total reads per sample. Sorted cells were lysed in RLT buffer and RNA was extracted with DNase-treated RNeasy Micro or Mini kits, depending on cell number. To prevent cross-contamination, every cell subset was processed on its own, while patient and healthy donor samples were processed together. Using the immunoSEQ multiplex PCR, TCRB sequences were amplified from cDNA into 87-bp fragments spanning the CDR3 region. Amplicons were sequenced on the Illumina HiSeq platform. As for the authors' bioinformatics: Synthetic template baselines were used to correct PCR bias computationally, reads within Hamming distance 2 were collapsed, and singletons that could not be merged were discarded. Reads were aligned to IMGT to assign V, D and J genes, CDR3 length, and insertions or deletions at six rearrangement sites. Clonotype counts were normalized to sorted cell number within each subset before computing true diversity and Gini coefficients with the tcR R package. The overlap coefficient, calculated on TCRB nucleotide sequences, was used to quantify repertoire sharing. Drawn from immuneACCESS, this table holds only the in-frame rearrangements with V and J called that TCRdb kept. Clones are partly lost; checked studies trace under half to an unresolved V gene and leave the rest unexplained. That table is the source of V, J and clone size, and D and trimming were worked out from the DNA. This sample gives around 44,000 clones in total; roughly 70% of them show up just once. The ten top clones hold 2% to 2.5% of the sample.

A single peripheral blood draw of approximately 100 mL on average was collected from each donor into heparinised tubes. Using a panel that included CD45RO, CCR7, CD25, CD127, CD95 and CD27, naive, central memory, regulatory and stem cell-like memory CD4+ T cells were sorted on a BD FACSAria II. Every sorted population had a purity above 95%. Right away, PBMCs were isolated by Lymphoprep density gradient centrifugation and were stained directly, with no culture step. To minimize batch effects, samples were stained and sorted in pairs, one healthy donor with one patient per experiment. As for this clone: What antigen it recognizes has not been identified. Base-call qualities are not available, and no considerably larger clone is one nucleotide away.

The sequence is built from TRBV11-2 and TRBJ1-6, with no confidently assigned D gene. The receptor was isolated from a woman aged 18-29 years with type 1 diabetes. Sequencing was performed on Tregs from blood. The label giving this sample's cell subset or site can be read as: regulatory CD4+ T cells. The CDR3 reads CASSLVDSYNSPLHF. Here is the DNA: TGTGCCAGCAGCTTAGTAGATTCCTATAATTCACCCCTCCACTTT.